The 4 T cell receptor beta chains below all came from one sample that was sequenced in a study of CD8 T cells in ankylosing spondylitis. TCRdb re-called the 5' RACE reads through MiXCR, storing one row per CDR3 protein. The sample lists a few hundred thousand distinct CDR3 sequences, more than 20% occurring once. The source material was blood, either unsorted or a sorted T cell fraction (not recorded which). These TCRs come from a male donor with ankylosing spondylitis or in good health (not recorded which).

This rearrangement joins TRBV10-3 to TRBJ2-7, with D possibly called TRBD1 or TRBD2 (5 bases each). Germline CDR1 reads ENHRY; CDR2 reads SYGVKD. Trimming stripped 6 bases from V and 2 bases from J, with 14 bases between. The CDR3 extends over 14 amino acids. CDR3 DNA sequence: TGTGCCATCAGCCCCGGGACCAACACCTACGAGCAGTACTTC. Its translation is CAISPGTNTYEQYF.

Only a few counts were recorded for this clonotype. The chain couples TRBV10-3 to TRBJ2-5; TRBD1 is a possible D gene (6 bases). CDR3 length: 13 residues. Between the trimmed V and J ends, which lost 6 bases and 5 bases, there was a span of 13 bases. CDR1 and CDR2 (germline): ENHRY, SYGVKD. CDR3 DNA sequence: TGTGCCATCAGGTCGGACAGAGGGGAGACCCAGTACTTC. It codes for CAIRSDRGETQYF.

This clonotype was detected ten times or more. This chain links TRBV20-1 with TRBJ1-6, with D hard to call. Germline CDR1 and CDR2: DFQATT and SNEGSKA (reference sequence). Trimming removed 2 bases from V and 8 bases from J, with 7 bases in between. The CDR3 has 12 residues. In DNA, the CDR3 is TGCAGTGCTAGATACATCCATTCACCCCTCCACTTT. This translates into CSARYIHSPLHF.

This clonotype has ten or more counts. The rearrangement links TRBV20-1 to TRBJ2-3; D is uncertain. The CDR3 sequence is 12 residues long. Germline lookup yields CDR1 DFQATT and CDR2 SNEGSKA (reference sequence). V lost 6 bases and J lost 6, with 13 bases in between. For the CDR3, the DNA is TGCAGTGCCGAGACTCTGCGGGATACGCAGTATTTT. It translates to CSAETLRDTQYF.